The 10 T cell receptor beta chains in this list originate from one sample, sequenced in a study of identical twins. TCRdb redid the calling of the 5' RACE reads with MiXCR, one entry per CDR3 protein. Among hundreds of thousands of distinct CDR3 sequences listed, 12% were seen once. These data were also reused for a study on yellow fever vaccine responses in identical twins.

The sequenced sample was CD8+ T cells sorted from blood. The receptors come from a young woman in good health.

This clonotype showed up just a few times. The CDR3 nucleotides are TGTGCCAGCAGCGCCGGGACAGGGGGTAGGAACGAGCAGTACTTC. It encodes CASSAGTGGRNEQYF. The chain recombines TRBV11-2 with TRBJ2-7, with 11 bases aligning to TRBD1. The CDR3 is 15 residues long. V was pared by 5 bases and J by 5 bases, with 8 bases of the junction left unmatched. In germline, CDR1 is SGHAT, CDR2 FQNNGV.

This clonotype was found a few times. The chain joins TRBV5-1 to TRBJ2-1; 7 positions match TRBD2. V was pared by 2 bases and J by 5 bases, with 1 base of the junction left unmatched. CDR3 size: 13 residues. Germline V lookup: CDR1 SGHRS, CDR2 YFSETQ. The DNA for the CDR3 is TGCGCCAGCAGCTTCCGGGGGGACAATGAGCAGTTCTTC. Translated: CASSFRGDNEQFF.

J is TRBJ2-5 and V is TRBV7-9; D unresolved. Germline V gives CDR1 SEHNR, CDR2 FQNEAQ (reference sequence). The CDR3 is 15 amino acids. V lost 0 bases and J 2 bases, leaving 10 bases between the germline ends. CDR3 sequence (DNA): TGTGCCAGCAGCTTAGCCGGTCAGGATCAAGAGACCCAGTACTTC. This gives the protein CASSLAGQDQETQYF.

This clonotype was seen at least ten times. CDR3 bases: TGTGCCAGCAGATACCCTGGACGGGGTAACTATGGCTACACCTTC. Protein product: CASRYPGRGNYGYTF. This chain connects TRBV6-5 to TRBJ1-2; D gene uncertain. Deletions cut 6 bases from V and 1 base from J, with 15 bases between. Germline V gene lookup returns CDR1 MNHEY and CDR2 SVGAGI. The CDR3 consists of 15 residues.

The CDR3 nucleotides are TGTGCCAGCAGCCCTCTCGACAGGGGGTATGATGGCTACACCTTC. Encoded protein: CASSPLDRGYDGYTF. This rearrangement joins TRBV9 to TRBJ1-2; TRBD1 aligns across 9 bases. This CDR3 contains 15 residues. J was trimmed by 6 bases and V by 4 bases; bases with no gene match: 10. The germline CDR1 and CDR2 sequences are SGDLS and YYNGEE.

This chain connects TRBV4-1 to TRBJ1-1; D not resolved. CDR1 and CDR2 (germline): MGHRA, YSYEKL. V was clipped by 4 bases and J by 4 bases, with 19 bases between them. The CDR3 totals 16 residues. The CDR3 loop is CASSPLGRASITEAFF. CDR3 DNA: TGCGCCAGCAGCCCCCTGGGGAGGGCCTCCATCACTGAAGCTTTCTTT.

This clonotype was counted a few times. The CDR3 bases are TGCAGCGTTGAGGCTCGGGGGGGAGCTTTCTTT. Amino acid sequence: CSVEARGGAFF. The chain employs TRBV29-1 and TRBJ1-1, with D maybe TRBD1 (5 bases). V was cut by 3 bases and J by 10 bases, with 12 bases left in between. The CDR3 loop spans 11 amino acids. Germline V lookup: CDR1 SQVTM, CDR2 ANQGSEA.

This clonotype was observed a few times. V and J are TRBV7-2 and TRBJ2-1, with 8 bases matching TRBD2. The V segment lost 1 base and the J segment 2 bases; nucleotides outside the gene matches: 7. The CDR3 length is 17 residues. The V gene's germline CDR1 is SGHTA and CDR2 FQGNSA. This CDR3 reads CASSLVPASGPYNEQFF. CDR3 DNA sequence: TGTGCCAGCAGCTTAGTCCCGGCTAGCGGGCCCTACAATGAGCAGTTCTTC.

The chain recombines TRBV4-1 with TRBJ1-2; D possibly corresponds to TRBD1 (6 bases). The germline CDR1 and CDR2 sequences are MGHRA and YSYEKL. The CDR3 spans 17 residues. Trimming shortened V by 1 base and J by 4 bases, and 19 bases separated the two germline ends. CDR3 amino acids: CASSQGEDSAIRYGYTF. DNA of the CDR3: TGCGCCAGCAGCCAAGGGGAGGACAGCGCTATTCGCTATGGCTACACCTTC.

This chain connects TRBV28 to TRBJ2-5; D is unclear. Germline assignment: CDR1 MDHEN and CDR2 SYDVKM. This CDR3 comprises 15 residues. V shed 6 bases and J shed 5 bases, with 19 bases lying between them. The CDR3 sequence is CASSRRAHQTETQYF. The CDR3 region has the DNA TGTGCCAGCAGCCGCCGGGCCCATCAAACGGAGACCCAGTACTTC.